These T cell receptor beta chains were read from a single sample in a study of graft-versus-host responses after intestinal transplantation. Using immunoSEQ multiplex PCR, the repertoire was profiled, and TCRdb retains in-frame clones only, with some absent. The sample shows around 10,000 clones, nearly 95% of them seen only once. The material sequenced was PBMCs, taken almost 70 days after transplant. The receptors derive from a human patient who received an intestinal transplant, so some T cells may come from the graft donor. Both conserved end residues are part of each CDR3. The order of the fields is V gene, J gene, D gene, CDR3 DNA, CDR3 protein. The D gene is left open where the match is weak.

TRBV6-5	TRBJ2-1	.	TGTGCCAGCAGTTACTCGGTCTCAGGACCTGAGCAGTTCTTC	CASSYSVSGPEQFF
TRBV2	TRBJ2-1	.	TGTGCCAGCAGGGTAATAGGCCTATACGTACTTAATGAGCAGTTCTTC	CASRVIGLYVLNEQFF
TRBV2	TRBJ1-1	.	TGTGCCAGCAGTTTAGCAGCTGAAGCTTTCTTT	CASSLAAEAFF
TRBV13	TRBJ2-5	.	TGTGCCAGCAGCCCGTGGGGGACGGAACCTCAAGAGACCCAGTACTTC	CASSPWGTEPQETQYF
TRBV5-1	TRBJ2-7	.	TGCGCCAGCAGCTTGTTTCGGAACGAGCAGTACTTC	CASSLFRNEQYF
TRBV19	TRBJ1-1	TRBD1	TGTGCCAGTAGTAACAGGGGTGAAGCTTTCTTT	CASSNRGEAFF
TRBV5-4	TRBJ1-5	.	TGTGCCAGCAGCTTGGATGGGGGACAGCCCCAGCATTTT	CASSLDGGQPQHF
TRBV27	TRBJ2-1	TRBD2	TGTGCCAGCACCCGGACTAGCGGTCCCCCGGATGAGCAGTTCTTC	CASTRTSGPPDEQFF
TRBV9	TRBJ2-7	TRBD1	TGTGCCAGCAGCGGAATGGACAGGGGCCACGAGCAGTACTTC	CASSGMDRGHEQYF
TRBV27	TRBJ2-4	.	TGTGCCAGCAGGGCTCCACCGCGGGAAAACATTCAGTACTTC	CASRAPPRENIQYF